The 17 T cell receptor beta chains listed next were all sequenced from one sample in a study of T cell repertoires in cytomegalovirus infection. The antigens for these receptors are not known. TCRdb ran MiXCR on the reads and lists one entry per CDR3 protein. The data contain about 900,000 distinct CDR3 sequences, 31% of them singletons. The sequencing here drew on cultured CD8+ T cells from PBMCs, taken from culture after CMV antigen stimulation. The source of these receptors is a human donor in good health (CMV status not recorded). Some clones in this sample may be carry-over from other donors' samples.

This clonotype occurred a few times. V usage is TRBV12-3 or TRBV12-4 and J usage is TRBJ2-3; 8 bases agree with TRBD2. Germline trimming cut 6 bases from V and 0 bases from J; bases unmatched to any gene: 20. The CDR3 consists of 20 residues. CDR3 protein: CASRPRTRSAGGLSTDTQYF. The CDR3, as DNA: TGTGCCAGCAGGCCCCGCACCCGGTCGGCGGGGGGCCTGAGCACAGATACGCAGTATTTT.

As regards this clonotype: A much larger clone is a single base away; this may be a read error. Here the CDR3 reads CASSLDSETSNQPQHF. In DNA, the CDR3 is TGTGCCAGCAGCTTAGATTCCGAGACGAGCAATCAGCCCCAGCATTTT. J is TRBJ1-5 and V is TRBV7-2; D not resolved. The CDR3 is made up of 16 amino acids. Trimming left V 1 base short and J 1 base short, with 11 bases between. The germline V gene encodes CDR1 SGHTA and CDR2 FQGNSA.

Only a few counts were recorded for this clonotype. This rearrangement joins TRBV6-5 to TRBJ1-6; 7 nucleotides agree with TRBD1. Germline V gene data show CDR1 as MNHEY and CDR2 as SVGAGI. The CDR3 is made up of 17 amino acids. V shed 2 bases, J shed 9 bases, and the junction held 13 bases outside the gene matches. CDR3 protein: CASSYEAGGGPTSPLHF. The CDR3 bases are TGTGCCAGCAGTTACGAGGCAGGGGGTGGTCCTACTTCACCCCTCCACTTT.

In this sample, this clonotype turned up many times. The chain couples TRBV12-3 or TRBV12-4 to TRBJ2-5; 13 bases are a match to TRBD2. The V segment lost 7 bases and the J segment 5 bases; nucleotides outside the gene matches: 7. This CDR3 has 15 residues. CDR3 protein: CASTRTSGGFETQYF. The CDR3 DNA follows: TGTGCCAGCACCCGGACTAGCGGGGGATTCGAGACCCAGTACTTC.

This clonotype occurred a few times. The chain is built from TRBV7-6 and TRBJ1-4; 9 bases are a match to TRBD1. The CDR3 is 16 amino acids. Germline V CDR1 and CDR2: SGHVS, FNYEAQ. With V trimmed by 1 base and J by 8 bases, 8 bases remained unmatched. CDR3 DNA sequence: TGTGCCAGCAGCTTAGGAAGCCGGGACAGGGAAGAAAAACTGTTTTTT. Translation: CASSLGSRDREEKLFF.

This clonotype was seen more than once but under ten times. This chain joins TRBV9 and TRBJ2-3; D perhaps matches TRBD2 (5 bases). V shed 3 bases and J shed 10 bases, with 15 bases lying between them. Germline V lookup: CDR1 SGDLS, CDR2 YYNGEE. The CDR3 consists of 13 residues. Written as DNA, the CDR3 is TGTGCCAGCAGCGGCAAACCGACTACCCCGCAGTATTTT. It yields the protein CASSGKPTTPQYF.

The rearrangement joins TRBV7-9 to TRBJ2-5, with unresolved D. V was trimmed by 2 bases and J by 2 bases, leaving 6 bases between them. Germline loops: CDR1 SEHNR, CDR2 FQNEAQ (reference sequence). This CDR3 has 13 amino acids. This CDR3 reads CASSLLLQETQYF. The CDR3 DNA reads TGTGCCAGCAGCTTACTTCTTCAAGAGACCCAGTACTTC.

The V call is TRBV7-6, the J call TRBJ2-7, with D possibly matching TRBD2 (7 bases). The CDR3 has 15 amino acids. Deletions cut 5 bases from V and 1 base from J, with 15 bases between. From germline, CDR1 is SGHVS and CDR2 FNYEAQ. This CDR3 reads CASSPGGRDSYEQYV. In DNA form, the CDR3 reads TGTGCCAGCAGCCCCGGGGGGCGGGATTCCTACGAGCAGTACGTC.

The chain joins TRBV6-2 or TRBV6-3 to TRBJ1-5; the D is unclear. The ends were cut back, 2 bases at V and 5 bases at J, with 4 bases in the middle. The CDR3 loop spans 12 amino acids. From germline, CDR1 is MNHEY and CDR2 SVGEGT. The CDR3 nucleotides read TGTGCCAGCAGTTACGGCGATCAGCCCCAGCATTTT. Protein product: CASSYGDQPQHF.

This chain links TRBV6-6 with TRBJ1-6, with 9 positions matching TRBD1. The CDR3 is made up of 15 amino acids. The V and J ends lost 2 bases and 9 bases, in that order; junction bases with no gene match: 5. Germline values: CDR1 MNHNY, CDR2 SVGAGI (reference sequence). The CDR3 region is CASSYRDREISPLHF. Written as DNA, the CDR3 is TGTGCCAGCAGTTACCGGGACAGGGAGATTTCACCCCTCCACTTT.

In this sample, this clonotype turned up many times. The chain uses TRBV10-3 and TRBJ1-6; TRBD1 might be the D (5 bases). Germline V gives CDR1 ENHRY, CDR2 SYGVKD. V was pared by 3 bases and J by 7 bases, with 19 bases between. The CDR3 extends over 17 amino acids. CDR3 DNA sequence: TGTGCCATCAGTGACAATCCTAAGGCAGGGACCAATTCACCCCTCCACTTT. Encoded protein: CAISDNPKAGTNSPLHF.

This clonotype was detected a few times. The chain joins TRBV5-6 to TRBJ1-2; D is ambiguous. CDR1 and CDR2 from the germline V gene are SGHDT and YYEEEE. V lost 3 bases to trimming and J lost 3 bases, with 18 bases between them. The CDR3 is made up of 16 amino acids. CDR3 in DNA: TGTGCCAGCAGCTCCCGGGCCCTCGATTTGCACTATGGCTACACCTTC. It is translated as CASSSRALDLHYGYTF.

The V gene is TRBV25-1, the J gene TRBJ1-1, with D possibly matching TRBD1 (6 bases). The CDR3 is 15 amino acids. Trimming removed 4 bases from V and 4 bases from J, with 16 bases in between. CDR1 and CDR2 from the germline V gene are MGHDK and SYGVNS. The CDR3 region is CASSGLRGEGTEAFF. Here the CDR3 DNA reads TGTGCCAGCAGTGGCCTCAGGGGAGAGGGCACTGAAGCTTTCTTT.

This chain joins TRBV20-1 and TRBJ2-3; 10 nucleotides agree with TRBD2. This CDR3 has 18 amino acids. The germline gives CDR1 DFQATT, CDR2 SNEGSKA (reference sequence). Trimming cost V 0 bases and J 7 bases; bases outside gene matches: 16. As DNA, the CDR3 is TGCAGTGCTAGAGACTTTATCGAGAGCGGGGGGGCAGGAAATACGCAGTATTTT. It yields the protein CSARDFIESGGAGNTQYF.

The V and J genes are TRBV29-1 and TRBJ1-1; the D gene is possibly TRBD1 (5 bases). The V end was cut by 0 bases, the J end by 3 bases, with 11 bases between. Germline values: CDR1 SQVTM, CDR2 ANQGSEA. The CDR3 runs 14 residues. In DNA, the CDR3 is TGCAGCGTTGAAGATTTCGGGGGTCACACTGAAGCTTTCTTT. Amino acid sequence: CSVEDFGGHTEAFF.

In this sample, this clonotype turned up many times. The CDR3 reads CASSEIPGGENEKLFF. CDR3 nucleotides: TGTGCCAGCAGCGAAATCCCGGGGGGGGAAAATGAAAAACTGTTTTTT. The genes are TRBV7-8 and TRBJ1-4; D might be TRBD1 (5 bases). Deletions cut 5 bases from V and 5 bases from J, with 18 bases between. The germline V gene has CDR1 SGHVS and CDR2 FQNEAQ. This CDR3 spans 16 amino acids.

The J gene is TRBJ1-1, the V gene TRBV10-3; D is unresolved. V was cut by 6 bases and J by 0 bases, with 8 bases left in between. Germline assignment: CDR1 ENHRY and CDR2 SYGVKD. This CDR3 is 13 amino acids long. CDR3 sequence: CAIRPTVNTEAFF. CDR3 bases: TGTGCCATCAGGCCGACGGTGAACACTGAAGCTTTCTTT.